The 14 T cell receptor beta chains listed next were all sequenced from one sample in a study of shared clonotypes between healthy human individuals. Only in-frame clones appear in the TCRdb table, and some are missing; sequencing was by immunoSEQ multiplex PCR. The sample consists of roughly 2.2 million clones, roughly 93% of them appearing once. Sequenced input: naive CD4+ T cells from PBMCs. The subset denotes: CD45RA+ positively selected. These receptors all come from a man younger than 35 in good health. Some clones in this sample may be carry-over from other donors' samples.

Details on this clone: Other DNA sequences within the sample encode an identical CDR3. The chain joins TRBV14 to TRBJ2-6, with unresolved D. The CDR3 has 14 residues. V lost 4 bases and J lost 3, with 7 bases in between. Germline V gene lookup returns CDR1 SGHDN and CDR2 FVKESK. CDR3 in amino acids: CASSPSSGANVLTF. CDR3 bases: TGTGCCAGCAGCCCGTCTAGTGGGGCCAACGTCCTGACTTTC.

The rearrangement uses TRBV29-1 and TRBJ2-7, with TRBD1 identical over 8 bases. The germline gives CDR1 SQVTM, CDR2 ANQGSEA. V shed 7 bases, J shed 6 bases, and the junction held 5 bases outside the gene matches. This CDR3 spans 11 amino acids. CDR3: CSAWTGREQYF. The CDR3 nucleotides read TGCAGCGCATGGACAGGGCGCGAGCAGTACTTC.

The V call is TRBV6-6, the J call TRBJ2-7, with D unclear. V gave up 0 bases and J gave up 2 bases, with 11 bases separating them. CDR1 is MNHNY, CDR2 SVGAGI, per germline (reference sequence). The CDR3 sequence is 15 residues long. The CDR3 DNA reads TGTGCCAGCAGTTACTCGCCCACCCAGGCCTACGAGCAGTACTTC. The encoded protein is CASSYSPTQAYEQYF.

The gene calls are TRBV19 and TRBJ1-2; D uncertain. V was cut by 0 bases and J by 4 bases, with 9 bases left in between. Germline V gene lookup returns CDR1 LNHDA and CDR2 SQIVND (reference sequence). The CDR3 is 14 amino acids. The chain's CDR3 is CASSIEGRVYGYTF. DNA for the CDR3: TGTGCCAGTAGTATAGAGGGCCGCGTCTATGGCTACACCTTC.

CDR3 amino acids: CASSSTGGNTGELFF. CDR3 nucleotide sequence: TGTGCCAGCAGCTCGACAGGGGGGAACACCGGGGAGCTGTTTTTT. The J gene is TRBJ2-2, the V gene TRBV5-8; 9 bases fit TRBD1. V was clipped by 3 bases and J by 1 base; unmatched bases: 1. In germline, CDR1 is SGHTS, CDR2 YDEGEE. This CDR3 spans 15 amino acids. The entire variable domain, with the rest obtained from reference TRBV5-8 and TRBJ2-2, is as follows: EAGVTQSPTHLIKTRGQQATLRCSPISGHTSVYWYQQALGLGLQFLLWYDEGEERNRGNFPPRFSGRQFPNYSSELNVNALELEDSALYLCASSSTGGNTGELFFGEGSRLTVL.

This clone was counted a few times. This sample includes further DNA sequences coding for the same CDR3. The rearrangement uses TRBV10-3 and TRBJ1-5; 8 bases line up with TRBD1. V was pared by 4 bases and J by 7 bases, with 3 bases of the junction left unmatched. The CDR3 has 13 amino acids. Germline CDR1 ENHRY, CDR2 SYGVKD. The DNA of the CDR3 is TGTGCCATCAGTGCAGGGGGCGACCAGCCCCAGCATTTT. It codes for CAISAGGDQPQHF.

This clone was recorded once. This sequence joins TRBV5-6 and TRBJ2-1; 10 nucleotides align to TRBD1. The junction had 9 bases not matched to a gene; V was cut back by 5 bases and J by 4 bases. The CDR3 loop spans 16 amino acids. Germline-derived CDR1 and CDR2 are SGHDT and YYEEEE. The CDR3 DNA reads as TGTGCCAGCAGTCATTGGGGACAGGGGCATTACAATGAGCAGTTCTTC. Residues: CASSHWGQGHYNEQFF.

The genes are TRBV7-9 and TRBJ2-3; the match to TRBD2 covers 9 bases. CDR1 is SEHNR and CDR2 is FQNEAQ in the germline V gene (reference sequence). V dropped 5 bases and J dropped 0; count of bases not matched to a gene: 6. This CDR3 is built from 16 residues. The CDR3 protein is CASSPKLAGSTDTQYF. In nucleotides, the CDR3 is TGTGCCAGCAGCCCCAAGCTAGCGGGAAGCACAGATACGCAGTATTTT.

This clone was counted once. V and J are TRBV5-6 and TRBJ1-2, with 8 positions matching TRBD1. This CDR3 spans 15 amino acids. Per the germline V gene, CDR1 is SGHDT and CDR2 is YYEEEE. The ends lost 0 bases at V and 3 bases at J; junction bases unmatched: 4. The CDR3, as DNA: TGTGCCAGCAGCTTGGTAGGACAGGGACACTATGGCTACACCTTC. It yields the protein CASSLVGQGHYGYTF.

This chain joins TRBV30 and TRBJ1-4, with D possibly matching TRBD1 (5 bases). There are 13 residues in the CDR3. CDR1 and CDR2 from the germline V gene are GTSNPN and SVGIG (reference sequence). V lost 0 bases, J lost 8 bases, and 10 bases lay in between. Here the CDR3 reads CAWSVQAKEKLFF. In nucleotides, the CDR3 is TGTGCCTGGAGTGTACAGGCGAAGGAAAAACTGTTTTTT. The variable domain in full, with the rest retrieved from reference TRBV30 and TRBJ1-4, is SQTIHQWPATLVQPVGSPLSLECTVEGTSNPNLYWYRQAAGRGLQLLFYSVGIGQISSEVPQNLSASRPQDRQFILSSKKLLLSDSGFYLCAWSVQAKEKLFFGSGTQLSVL.

Of note for this clone: The same CDR3 arises from other DNA sequences in this sample as well. The chain carries TRBV18 and TRBJ2-5, with TRBD1 as a possible D gene (5 bases). V shed 6 bases and J shed 1 base, with 9 bases lying between them. The germline V gene has CDR1 KGHSH and CDR2 LQKENI. This CDR3 is 13 amino acids long. As DNA, the CDR3 is TGTGCCAGCTCGGGCCAGGGCCAAGAGACCCAGTACTTC. It encodes CASSGQGQETQYF.

V and J are TRBV5-4 and TRBJ1-1, with D possibly TRBD1 on 6 matching bases. V was pared by 7 bases and J by 0 bases, with 10 bases between. Germline-derived CDR1 and CDR2 are SGHNT and YYREEE (reference sequence). This CDR3 spans 13 amino acids. CDR3 coding DNA: TGTGCCAGCGGTCAGGGGATGAACACTGAAGCTTTCTTT. Translation: CASGQGMNTEAFF. The whole variable domain, filled in from reference TRBV5-4 and TRBJ1-1, reads ETGVTQSPTHLIKTRGQQVTLRCSSQSGHNTVSWYQQALGQGPQFIFQYYREEENGRGNFPPRFSGLQFPNYSSELNVNALELDDSALYLCASGQGMNTEAFFGQGTRLTVV.

V usage is TRBV2 and J usage is TRBJ2-7; perhaps TRBD1 as D (6 bases). CDR1 is SNHLY, CDR2 FYNNEI, per germline. V gave up 8 bases and J gave up 4 bases, with 15 bases separating them. This CDR3 contains 13 residues. CDR3 residues: CASFRDTNYEQYF. The CDR3 DNA sequence: TGTGCCAGCTTCCGGGACACAAATTACGAGCAGTACTTC. The full variable domain, its missing parts supplied by reference TRBV2 and TRBJ2-7, is EPEVTQTPSHQVTQMGQEVILRCVPISNHLYFYWYRQILGQKVEFLVSFYNNEISEKSEIFDDQFSVERPDGSNFTLKIRSTKLEDSAMYFCASFRDTNYEQYFGPGTRLTVT.

V usage is TRBV29-1 and J usage is TRBJ2-3; D possibly uses TRBD1 or TRBD2 (5 bases each). Germline V lookup: CDR1 SQVTM, CDR2 ANQGSEA. The CDR3 has 12 amino acids. Between the trimmed V and J ends, which lost 7 bases and 8 bases, there was a span of 16 bases. CDR3 protein: CSGSSRGRTQYF. For the CDR3, the DNA is TGCAGCGGGTCCTCGAGGGGTCGTACGCAGTATTTT.